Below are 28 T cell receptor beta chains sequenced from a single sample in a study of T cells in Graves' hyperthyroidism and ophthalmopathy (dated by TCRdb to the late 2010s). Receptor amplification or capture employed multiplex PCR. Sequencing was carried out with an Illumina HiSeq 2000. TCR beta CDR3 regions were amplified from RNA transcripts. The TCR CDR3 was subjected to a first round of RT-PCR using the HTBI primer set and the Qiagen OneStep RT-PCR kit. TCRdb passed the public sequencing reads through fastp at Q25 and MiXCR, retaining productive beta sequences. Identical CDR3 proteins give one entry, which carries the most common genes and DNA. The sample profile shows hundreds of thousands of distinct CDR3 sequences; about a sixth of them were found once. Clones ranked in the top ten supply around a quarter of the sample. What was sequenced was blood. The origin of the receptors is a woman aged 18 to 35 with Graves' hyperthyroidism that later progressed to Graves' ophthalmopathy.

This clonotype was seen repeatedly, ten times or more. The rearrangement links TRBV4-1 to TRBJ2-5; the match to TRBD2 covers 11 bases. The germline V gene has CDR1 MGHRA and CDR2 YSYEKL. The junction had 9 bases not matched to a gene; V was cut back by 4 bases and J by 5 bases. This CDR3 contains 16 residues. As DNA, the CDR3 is TGCGCCAGCAGCCCCCTAGGGCTAGCGGGAGGCGAGACCCAGTACTTC. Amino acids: CASSPLGLAGGETQYF.

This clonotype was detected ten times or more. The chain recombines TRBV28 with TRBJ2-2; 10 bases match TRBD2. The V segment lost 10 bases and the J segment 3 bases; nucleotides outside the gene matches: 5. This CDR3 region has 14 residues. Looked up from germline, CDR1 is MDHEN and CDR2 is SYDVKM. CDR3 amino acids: CATALAGDTGELFF. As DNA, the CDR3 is TGTGCCACCGCCCTAGCGGGAGACACCGGGGAGCTGTTTTTT.

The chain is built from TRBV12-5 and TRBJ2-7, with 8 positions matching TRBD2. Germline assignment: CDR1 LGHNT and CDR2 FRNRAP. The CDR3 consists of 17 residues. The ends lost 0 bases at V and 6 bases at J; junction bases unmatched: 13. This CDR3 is CASGLVREGGRFPEQYF. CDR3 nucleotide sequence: TGTGCTAGTGGTTTGGTACGGGAGGGCGGGAGGTTTCCCGAGCAGTACTTC.

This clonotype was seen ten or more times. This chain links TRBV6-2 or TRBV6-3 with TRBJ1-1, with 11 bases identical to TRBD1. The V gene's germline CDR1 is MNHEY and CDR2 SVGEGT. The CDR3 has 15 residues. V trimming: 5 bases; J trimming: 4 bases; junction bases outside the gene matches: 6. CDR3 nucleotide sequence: TGTGCCAGCAGTACAGGGACAGGGGGTGGCACTGAAGCTTTCTTT. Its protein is CASSTGTGGGTEAFF.

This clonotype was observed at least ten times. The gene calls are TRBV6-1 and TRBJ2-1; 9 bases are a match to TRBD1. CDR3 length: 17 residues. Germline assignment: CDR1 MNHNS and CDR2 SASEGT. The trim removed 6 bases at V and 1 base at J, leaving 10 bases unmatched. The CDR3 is CASSYPAGTGSYNEQFF. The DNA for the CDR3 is TGTGCCAGCAGCTACCCAGCCGGGACAGGGTCCTACAATGAGCAGTTCTTC.

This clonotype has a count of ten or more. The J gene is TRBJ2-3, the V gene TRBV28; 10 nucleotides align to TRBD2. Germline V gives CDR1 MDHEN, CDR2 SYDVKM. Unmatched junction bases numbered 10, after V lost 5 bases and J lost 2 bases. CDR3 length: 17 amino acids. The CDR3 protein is CASSPSYGLADTDTQYF. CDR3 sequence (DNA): TGTGCCAGCAGTCCCTCTTATGGACTAGCGGACACAGATACGCAGTATTTT. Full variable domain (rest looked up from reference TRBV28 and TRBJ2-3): DVKVTQSSRYLVKRTGEKVFLECVQDMDHENMFWYRQDPGLGLRLIYFSYDVKMKEKGDIPEGYSVSREKKERFSLILESASTNQTSMYLCASSPSYGLADTDTQYFGPGTRLTVL.

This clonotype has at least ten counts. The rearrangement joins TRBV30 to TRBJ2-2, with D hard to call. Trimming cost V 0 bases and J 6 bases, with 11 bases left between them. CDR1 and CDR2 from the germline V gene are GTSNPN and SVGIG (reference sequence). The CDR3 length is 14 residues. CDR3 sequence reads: CAWSVASVAGELFF. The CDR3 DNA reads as TGTGCCTGGAGTGTAGCAAGCGTCGCCGGGGAGCTGTTTTTT.

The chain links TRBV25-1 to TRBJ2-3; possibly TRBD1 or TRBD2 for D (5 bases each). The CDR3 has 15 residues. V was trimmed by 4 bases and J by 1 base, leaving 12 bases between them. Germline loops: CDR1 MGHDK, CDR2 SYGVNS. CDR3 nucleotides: TGTGCCAGCAGTGTCGGGACCGCTCGCACAGATACGCAGTATTTT. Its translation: CASSVGTARTDTQYF. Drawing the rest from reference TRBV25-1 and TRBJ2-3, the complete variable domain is EADIYQTPRYLVIGTGKKITLECSQTMGHDKMYWYQQDPGMELHLIHYSYGVNSTEKGDLSSESTVSRIRTEHFPLTLESARPSHTSQYLCASSVGTARTDTQYFGPGTRLTVL.

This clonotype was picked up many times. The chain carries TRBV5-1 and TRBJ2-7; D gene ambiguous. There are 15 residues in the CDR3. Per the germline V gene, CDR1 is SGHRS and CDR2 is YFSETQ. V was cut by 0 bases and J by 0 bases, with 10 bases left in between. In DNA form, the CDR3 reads TGCGCCAGCAGCTTGGAAATCGACCGCTCCTACGAGCAGTACTTC. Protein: CASSLEIDRSYEQYF.

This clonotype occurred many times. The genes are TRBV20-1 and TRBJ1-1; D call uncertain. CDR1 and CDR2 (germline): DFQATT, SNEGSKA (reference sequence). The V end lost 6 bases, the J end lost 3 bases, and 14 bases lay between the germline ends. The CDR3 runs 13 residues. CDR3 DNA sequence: TGCAGTGCCTCGACCACCCTGGACACTGAAGCTTTCTTT. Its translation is CSASTTLDTEAFF.

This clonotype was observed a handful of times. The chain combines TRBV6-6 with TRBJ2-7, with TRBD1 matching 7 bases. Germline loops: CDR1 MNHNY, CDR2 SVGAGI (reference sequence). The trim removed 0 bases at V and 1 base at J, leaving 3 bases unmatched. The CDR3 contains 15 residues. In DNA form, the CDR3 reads TGTGCCAGCAGTTACTCCCGGGACAGTTCCTACGAGCAGTACTTC. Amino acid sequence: CASSYSRDSSYEQYF.

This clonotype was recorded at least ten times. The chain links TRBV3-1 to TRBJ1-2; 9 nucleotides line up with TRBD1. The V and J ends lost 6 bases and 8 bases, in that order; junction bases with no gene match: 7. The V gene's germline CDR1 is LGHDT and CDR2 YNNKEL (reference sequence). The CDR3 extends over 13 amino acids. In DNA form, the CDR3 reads TGTGCCAGCAGTCCTAACAGGGGGCGGGGCTACACCTTC. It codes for CASSPNRGRGYTF.

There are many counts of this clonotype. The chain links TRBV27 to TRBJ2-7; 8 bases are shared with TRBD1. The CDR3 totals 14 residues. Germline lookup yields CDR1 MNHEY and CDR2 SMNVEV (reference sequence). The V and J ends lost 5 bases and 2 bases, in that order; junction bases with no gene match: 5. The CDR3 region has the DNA TGTGCCAGCAGTCACGGACAGGGTACCTACGAGCAGTACTTC. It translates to CASSHGQGTYEQYF.

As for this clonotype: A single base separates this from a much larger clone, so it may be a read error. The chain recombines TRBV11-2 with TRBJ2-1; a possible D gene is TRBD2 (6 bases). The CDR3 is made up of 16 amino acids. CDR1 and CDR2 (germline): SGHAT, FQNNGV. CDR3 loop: CSSSLDLGGTYNEQFF. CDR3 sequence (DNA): TGTTCCAGCAGCTTAGATCTGGGCGGGACCTACAATGAGCAGTTCTTC.

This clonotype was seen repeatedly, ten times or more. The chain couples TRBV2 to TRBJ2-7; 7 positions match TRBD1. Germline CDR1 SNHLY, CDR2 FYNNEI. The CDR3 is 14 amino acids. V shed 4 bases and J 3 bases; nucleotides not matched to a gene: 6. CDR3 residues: CASSATGQGYEQYF. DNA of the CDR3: TGTGCCAGCAGTGCGACAGGGCAGGGCTACGAGCAGTACTTC.

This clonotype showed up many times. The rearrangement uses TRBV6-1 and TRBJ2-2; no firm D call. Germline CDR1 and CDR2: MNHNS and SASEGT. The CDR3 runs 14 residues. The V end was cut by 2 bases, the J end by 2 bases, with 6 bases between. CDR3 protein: CASSELRNTGELFF. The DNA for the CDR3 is TGTGCCAGCAGTGAACTCCGTAACACCGGGGAGCTGTTTTTT.

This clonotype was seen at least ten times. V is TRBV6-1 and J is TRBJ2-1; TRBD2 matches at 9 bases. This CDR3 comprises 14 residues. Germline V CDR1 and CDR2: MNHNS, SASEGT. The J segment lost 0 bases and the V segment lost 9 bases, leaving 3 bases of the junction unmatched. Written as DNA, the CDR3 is TGTGCCAGTTGTAGCGGGAGCTCCTACAATGAGCAGTTCTTC. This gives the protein CASCSGSSYNEQFF.

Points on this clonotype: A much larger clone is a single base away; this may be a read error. The CDR3 loop is CASSTDGAGETQYF. CDR3 in DNA: TGTGCCAGCAGTACAGACGGGGCCGGAGAGACCCAGTACTTC. This chain joins TRBV28 and TRBJ2-5; D may be TRBD1 or TRBD2 (5 bases each). V lost 5 bases and J 4 bases, leaving 14 bases between the germline ends. The CDR3 has 14 residues. Germline-derived CDR1 and CDR2 are MDHEN and SYDVKM.

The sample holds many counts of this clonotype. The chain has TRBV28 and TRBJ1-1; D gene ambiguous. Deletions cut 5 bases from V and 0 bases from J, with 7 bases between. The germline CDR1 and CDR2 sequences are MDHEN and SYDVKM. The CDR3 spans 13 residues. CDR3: CASSQTMNTEAFF. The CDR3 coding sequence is TGTGCCAGCAGTCAAACGATGAACACTGAAGCTTTCTTT.

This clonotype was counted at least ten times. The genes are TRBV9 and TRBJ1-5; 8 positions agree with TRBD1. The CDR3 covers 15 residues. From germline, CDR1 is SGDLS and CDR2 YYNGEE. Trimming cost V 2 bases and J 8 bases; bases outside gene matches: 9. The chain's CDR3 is CASSVEGQAGEPQHF. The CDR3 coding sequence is TGTGCCAGCAGCGTGGAGGGACAGGCCGGGGAGCCCCAGCATTTT.

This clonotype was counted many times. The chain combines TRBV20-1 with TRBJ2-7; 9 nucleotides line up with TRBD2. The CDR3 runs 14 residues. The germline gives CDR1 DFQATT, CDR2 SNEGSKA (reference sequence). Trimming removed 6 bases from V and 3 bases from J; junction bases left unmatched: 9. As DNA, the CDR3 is TGCAGTGCGAAGACTAATAGCGGGAGCTACGAGCAGTACTTC. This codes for CSAKTNSGSYEQYF.

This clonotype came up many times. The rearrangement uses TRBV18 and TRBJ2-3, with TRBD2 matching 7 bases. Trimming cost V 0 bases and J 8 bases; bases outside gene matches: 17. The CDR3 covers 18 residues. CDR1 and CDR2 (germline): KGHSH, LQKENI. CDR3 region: CASSPPIRLADFWFTQYF. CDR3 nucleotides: TGTGCCAGCTCACCACCAATTCGTCTAGCGGACTTTTGGTTTACGCAGTATTTT.

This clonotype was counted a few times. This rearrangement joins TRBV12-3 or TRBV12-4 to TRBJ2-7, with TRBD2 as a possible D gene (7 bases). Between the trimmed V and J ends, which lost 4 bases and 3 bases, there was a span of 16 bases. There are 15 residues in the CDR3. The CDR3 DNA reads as TGTGCCAGCAGTTCCCGAGTAGGGGGGGTCTACGAGCAGTACTTC. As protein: CASSSRVGGVYEQYF.

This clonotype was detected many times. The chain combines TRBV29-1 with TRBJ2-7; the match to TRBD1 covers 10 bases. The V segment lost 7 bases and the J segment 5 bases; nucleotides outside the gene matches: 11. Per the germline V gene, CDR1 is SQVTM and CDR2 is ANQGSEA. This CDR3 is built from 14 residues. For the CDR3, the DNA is TGCAGCGCTGTCCGACAGGGGGCTAGCAACGAGCAGTACTTC. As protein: CSAVRQGASNEQYF.

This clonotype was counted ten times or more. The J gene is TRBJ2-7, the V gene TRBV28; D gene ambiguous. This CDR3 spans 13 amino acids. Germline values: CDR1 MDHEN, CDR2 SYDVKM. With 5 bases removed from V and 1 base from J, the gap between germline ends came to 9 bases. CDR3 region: CASSHDTSYEQYF. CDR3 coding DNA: TGTGCCAGCAGTCATGACACGTCCTACGAGCAGTACTTC.

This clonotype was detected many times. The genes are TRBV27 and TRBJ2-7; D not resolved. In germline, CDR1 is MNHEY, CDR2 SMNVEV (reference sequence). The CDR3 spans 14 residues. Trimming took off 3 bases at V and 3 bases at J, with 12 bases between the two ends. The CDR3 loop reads CASSFRTFGYEQYF. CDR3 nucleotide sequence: TGTGCCAGCAGTTTCCGAACGTTCGGCTACGAGCAGTACTTC.

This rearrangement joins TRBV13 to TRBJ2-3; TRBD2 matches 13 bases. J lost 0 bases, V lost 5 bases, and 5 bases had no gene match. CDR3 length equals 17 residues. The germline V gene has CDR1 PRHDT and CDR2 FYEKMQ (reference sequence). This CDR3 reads CASSQGTSGVSTDTQYF. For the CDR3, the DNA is TGTGCCAGCAGCCAGGGGACTAGCGGGGTTAGCACAGATACGCAGTATTTT.

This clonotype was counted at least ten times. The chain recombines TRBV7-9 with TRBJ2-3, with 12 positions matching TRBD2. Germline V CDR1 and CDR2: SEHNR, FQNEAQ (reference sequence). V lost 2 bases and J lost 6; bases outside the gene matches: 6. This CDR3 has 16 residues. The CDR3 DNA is TGTGCCAGCAGCTTACCTAGCGGGAGGGCCGGCGATACGCAGTATTTT. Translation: CASSLPSGRAGDTQYF.